These 29 T cell receptor beta chains were all obtained from the same sample, sequenced in a study of spatial heterogeneity in lung cancer. TCRdb independently ran MiXCR on the 5' RACE reads; one entry per CDR3 protein. Counted here are 20,000 to 25,000 distinct CDR3 sequences, about 4.6% occurring once; the ten biggest clones make up less than 45%. Documented time point: sample taken at primary tumor resection. Whole RNA came from tumor, nontumor lung or frozen PBMC and was sequenced without being sorted. The sequencing used PBMCs, collected at surgery. The receptors shown here come from a male donor with early-stage non-small cell lung cancer.

In this sample, this clonotype turned up many times. The V and J genes are TRBV5-1 and TRBJ1-2; TRBD1 might be the D (6 bases). With 4 bases removed from V and 0 bases from J, the gap between germline ends came to 10 bases. CDR1 and CDR2 from the germline V gene are SGHRS and YFSETQ. This CDR3 spans 14 amino acids. In nucleotides, the CDR3 is TGCGCCAGCAGCCCTGGACAGACTAACTATGGCTACACCTTC. Amino acid sequence: CASSPGQTNYGYTF.

The sample holds many counts of this clonotype. In DNA form, the CDR3 reads TGTGCCAGCAGCGTAGGTCAAGGGACTGAAGCTTTCTTT. Amino acid sequence: CASSVGQGTEAFF. The chain has TRBV9 and TRBJ1-1; D is unresolved. Germline assignment: CDR1 SGDLS and CDR2 YYNGEE. V was trimmed by 0 bases and J by 5 bases, leaving 8 bases between them. CDR3 length: 13 residues.

This clonotype was observed at least ten times. V and J are TRBV7-8 and TRBJ2-1; D is tentatively TRBD1 or TRBD2 (5 bases each). The V end was cut by 5 bases, the J end by 4 bases, with 12 bases between. Germline V gene data show CDR1 as SGHVS and CDR2 as FQNEAQ. CDR3 length equals 14 residues. CDR3 sequence reads: CASSRGTGYNEQFF. CDR3 DNA sequence: TGTGCCAGCAGCCGTGGGACGGGGTACAATGAGCAGTTCTTC.

The rearrangement links TRBV28 to TRBJ2-1; 7 bases are a match to TRBD2. Per the germline V gene, CDR1 is MDHEN and CDR2 is SYDVKM. Trimming at V came to 2 bases and at J to 9 bases, leaving 13 bases not matched to a gene. The CDR3 is 16 amino acids. CDR3 sequence reads: CASSLMRGIKESEQFF. CDR3 coding DNA: TGTGCCAGCAGTTTAATGCGGGGGATCAAGGAAAGTGAGCAGTTCTTC.

Sample share makes this clonotype medium-sized. The CDR3 loop reads CASSYSSGTDTQYF. CDR3 nucleotide sequence: TGTGCCAGCAGTTACTCTTCCGGCACAGATACGCAGTATTTT. The chain has TRBV6-5 and TRBJ2-3; D is unresolved. This CDR3 comprises 14 residues. Germline CDR1 reads MNHEY; CDR2 reads SVGAGI. Trimming pared 0 bases from V and 1 base from J, leaving 5 bases between.

In its sample, this clonotype was seen many times. The chain joins TRBV9 to TRBJ2-2, with D perhaps matching TRBD1 (6 bases). The germline V gene encodes CDR1 SGDLS and CDR2 YYNGEE. The ends were cut back, 4 bases at V and 2 bases at J, with 18 bases in the middle. The CDR3 consists of 17 residues. CDR3 DNA sequence: TGTGCCAGCAGCCGCTCCTCGGACAGCTTTAACACCGGGGAGCTGTTTTTT. It translates to CASSRSSDSFNTGELFF.

This clonotype was seen repeatedly, ten times or more. The V and J genes are TRBV12-3 or TRBV12-4 and TRBJ2-1; 10 positions agree with TRBD1. This CDR3 region has 15 residues. J was trimmed by 7 bases and V by 2 bases; bases with no gene match: 5. CDR3 nucleotide sequence: TGTGCCAGCAGTTTACGGACAGGGGGGGGTAATGAGCAGTTCTTC. This codes for CASSLRTGGGNEQFF.

This clonotype came up many times. The V and J genes are TRBV24-1 and TRBJ1-5; 8 nucleotides line up with TRBD1. J gave up 4 bases and V 2 bases, and 3 bases lay outside the gene matches. CDR3 length: 15 residues. The V gene's germline CDR1 is KGHDR and CDR2 SFDVKD. The CDR3 protein is CATSDSRDRNQPQHF. Here the CDR3 DNA reads TGTGCCACCAGTGATTCTAGGGACAGGAATCAGCCCCAGCATTTT.

This clonotype showed up many times. V gene TRBV10-3 combines with J gene TRBJ1-1; D gene ambiguous. The CDR3 is 13 amino acids. Trimming removed 11 bases from V and 5 bases from J, with 18 bases in between. From germline, CDR1 is ENHRY and CDR2 SYGVKD. CDR3 region: CAARELKVTEAFF. Here the CDR3 DNA reads TGTGCCGCTCGGGAGTTAAAGGTAACTGAAGCTTTCTTT.

This clonotype was picked up many times. The chain uses TRBV20-1 and TRBJ1-1, with D possibly being TRBD1 (5 bases). The CDR3 is 14 amino acids. Trimming took 3 bases from V and 0 from J, leaving 11 bases between them. CDR1 and CDR2 from the germline V gene are DFQATT and SNEGSKA (reference sequence). The CDR3 reads CSARGGVMNTEAFF. The CDR3, as DNA: TGCAGTGCTAGGGGAGGGGTCATGAACACTGAAGCTTTCTTT.

This clonotype was seen ten or more times. This chain links TRBV2 with TRBJ1-1; TRBD1 matches 7 bases. There are 15 residues in the CDR3. Germline CDR1 SNHLY, CDR2 FYNNEI. V lost 7 bases to trimming and J lost 4 bases; unmatched junction nucleotides: 12. As DNA, the CDR3 is TGTGCCAGCACTAAACGAAGACAGGGTATCACTGAAGCTTTCTTT. Protein product: CASTKRRQGITEAFF.

This clonotype appeared a few times. V and J are TRBV10-3 and TRBJ2-7; D possibly corresponds to TRBD1 (7 bases). This CDR3 has 13 amino acids. V was clipped by 10 bases and J by 1 base, with 14 bases between them. Germline V gene sequence: CDR1 ENHRY, CDR2 SYGVKD. CDR3 DNA sequence: TGTGCCACCAGGGGGGATGCTTCCTACGAGCAGTACTTC. Amino acid sequence: CATRGDASYEQYF.

This clonotype was seen only a few times. The rearrangement joins TRBV7-2 to TRBJ2-3; D may be TRBD2 (5 bases). Germline V gene data show CDR1 as SGHTA and CDR2 as FQGNSA. Trimming shortened V by 3 bases and J by 6 bases, and 19 bases separated the two germline ends. The CDR3 spans 16 residues. This chain's CDR3 is CASSFAGGYIGDTQYF. The CDR3 DNA sequence: TGTGCCAGCAGCTTTGCGGGTGGATATATAGGCGATACGCAGTATTTT. The full variable domain, rest sourced from reference TRBV7-2 and TRBJ2-3, is GAGVSQSPSNKVTEKGKDVELRCDPISGHTALYWYRQSLGQGLEFLIYFQGNSAPDKSGLPSDRFSAERTGGSVSTLTIQRTQQEDSAVYLCASSFAGGYIGDTQYFGPGTRLTVL.

V and J are TRBV3-1 and TRBJ2-7, with 7 bases lining up with TRBD2. The CDR3 contains 16 residues. From germline, CDR1 is LGHDT and CDR2 YNNKEL (reference sequence). V was pared by 4 bases and J by 9 bases, with 18 bases of the junction left unmatched. The CDR3: CASSLQPGLPQLWQYF. The CDR3 coding sequence is TGTGCCAGCAGCCTTCAACCGGGACTACCCCAGCTATGGCAGTACTTC.

This clonotype was found many times. The gene calls are TRBV19 and TRBJ1-2; D uncertain. This CDR3 is 16 amino acids long. Trimming shortened V by 1 base and J by 0 bases, and 12 bases separated the two germline ends. Germline V lookup: CDR1 LNHDA, CDR2 SQIVND (reference sequence). For the CDR3, the DNA is TGTGCCAGTAGTATAGCGGGCTACGGAGCTAACTATGGCTACACCTTC. This sequence encodes CASSIAGYGANYGYTF.

At least ten counts were recorded for this clonotype. The rearrangement joins TRBV3-1 to TRBJ2-1, with 8 nucleotides matching TRBD2. Germline V gene data show CDR1 as LGHDT and CDR2 as YNNKEL (reference sequence). This CDR3 is 15 amino acids long. Trimming at V came to 2 bases and at J to 4 bases, leaving 4 bases not matched to a gene. The CDR3 DNA follows: TGTGCCAGCAGCCAAACTAGCGGACCTTACAATGAGCAGTTCTTC. Protein product: CASSQTSGPYNEQFF.

At least ten counts were recorded for this clonotype. J is TRBJ1-5 and V is TRBV7-9; D not resolved. V lost 5 bases to trimming and J lost 4 bases, with 9 bases between them. This CDR3 contains 13 residues. CDR1 SEHNR and CDR2 FQNEAQ come from the germline V gene (reference sequence). For the CDR3, the DNA is TGTGCCAGCAGCCGGACGGTAAATCAGCCCCAGCATTTT. Its protein product is CASSRTVNQPQHF.

This clonotype has ten or more counts. This chain uses TRBV4-1 with TRBJ1-1; TRBD1 agrees at 8 bases. Trimming removed 5 bases from V and 4 bases from J; junction bases left unmatched: 15. The CDR3 length is 17 residues. Germline CDR1 is MGHRA and CDR2 is YSYEKL. CDR3 protein: CASSSPWTGPTLTEAFF. The CDR3, as DNA: TGCGCCAGCAGCTCACCCTGGACAGGGCCAACTCTCACTGAAGCTTTCTTT.

This clonotype was recorded at least ten times. The chain couples TRBV20-1 to TRBJ2-1; TRBD1 is a possible D gene (5 bases). Trimming left V 0 bases short and J 9 bases short, with 18 bases between. The length of the CDR3 is 15 residues. Germline-derived CDR1 and CDR2 are DFQATT and SNEGSKA (reference sequence). The CDR3 reads CSARDPRQTIREQFF. The CDR3 region has the DNA TGCAGTGCTAGAGATCCTAGACAGACCATACGTGAGCAGTTCTTC.

This clonotype was recorded at least ten times. This chain connects TRBV29-1 to TRBJ2-6; D is unresolved. V lost 5 bases, J lost 4 bases, and 9 bases lay in between. Germline CDR1 SQVTM, CDR2 ANQGSEA. The CDR3 totals 13 residues. This CDR3 reads CSVQAPGANVLTF. The DNA for the CDR3 is TGCAGCGTTCAAGCTCCCGGGGCCAACGTCCTGACTTTC.

This clonotype was detected ten times or more. The V and J genes are TRBV5-6 and TRBJ1-2; TRBD1 matches at 9 bases. The ends lost 5 bases at V and 7 bases at J; junction bases unmatched: 12. Germline CDR1 and CDR2: SGHDT and YYEEEE. CDR3 size: 15 residues. The CDR3 here is CASRPPGQGSAGYTF. The CDR3 nucleotides are TGTGCCAGCAGACCGCCGGGACAGGGATCCGCTGGCTACACCTTC.

This clonotype showed up many times. The chain combines TRBV10-3 with TRBJ2-3, with D maybe TRBD2 (5 bases). Germline V gene data show CDR1 as ENHRY and CDR2 as SYGVKD. CDR3 length: 13 residues. V lost 6 bases and J lost 7, with 14 bases in between. The CDR3 here is CAIRESSGNTQYF. In DNA form, the CDR3 reads TGTGCCATCAGAGAAAGTTCCGGGAATACGCAGTATTTT.

This clonotype was detected ten times or more. V gene TRBV29-1 combines with J gene TRBJ1-1; weak D call: TRBD1 (6 bases). Trimming left V 7 bases short and J 1 base short, with 13 bases between. The CDR3 runs to 13 residues. Germline V gene data show CDR1 as SQVTM and CDR2 as ANQGSEA. CDR3 sequence (DNA): TGCAGCGGGGGGGCTCGGAGGAACACTGAAGCTTTCTTT. Translation gives CSGGARRNTEAFF.

This clonotype was seen many times. CDR3 loop: CASSPQDRNTEAFF. CDR3 DNA sequence: TGTGCCAGCAGCCCACAGGACAGGAACACTGAAGCTTTCTTT. V gene TRBV3-1 combines with J gene TRBJ1-1; D might be TRBD1 (6 bases). Germline V gives CDR1 LGHDT, CDR2 YNNKEL (reference sequence). The CDR3 extends over 14 amino acids. V lost 4 bases and J 1 base, leaving 10 bases between the germline ends.

This clonotype came up many times. The chain links TRBV7-3 to TRBJ1-3; D ambiguous. The CDR3 spans 14 residues. The V gene lost 5 bases and the J gene lost 0 bases, with 8 bases spanning the gap. Germline-derived CDR1 and CDR2 are SGHTA and FQGTGA. CDR3 DNA sequence: TGTGCCAGCAGCCCAGAGGGCTCTGGAAACACCATATATTTT. Amino acids: CASSPEGSGNTIYF.

Remarks on this clonotype: Since a much larger clone is just one base distant, this may be a read error. The rearrangement joins TRBV28 to TRBJ2-1; 8 bases fit TRBD1. The CDR3 runs 13 residues. Per germline, CDR1 MDHEN and CDR2 SYDVKM. With 6 bases clipped from V and 9 bases from J, the junction kept 7 bases outside the gene matches. The DNA for the CDR3 is TGTGCCAGCAGGTTCGGCAGGGGGCGTGAGCAGTTCTTC. This gives the protein CASRFGRGREQFF. Full variable domain (outside the CDR3, taken from reference TRBV28 and TRBJ2-1): DVKVTQSSRYLVKRTGEKVFLECVQDMDHENMFWYRQDPGLGLRLIYFSYDVKMKEKGDIPEGYSVSREKKERFSLILESASTNQTSMYLCASRFGRGREQFFGPGTRLTVL.

This clonotype was seen at least ten times. The V call is TRBV7-9, the J call TRBJ1-3; D gene ambiguous. This CDR3 spans 15 amino acids. CDR1 SEHNR and CDR2 FQNEAQ come from the germline V gene (reference sequence). Trimming pared 5 bases from V and 0 bases from J, leaving 11 bases between. Written as DNA, the CDR3 is TGTGCCAGCAGCCGCCAAGGAGGCTCTGGAAACACCATATATTTT. Translating it yields CASSRQGGSGNTIYF.

Ten or more counts support this clonotype. The chain is built from TRBV19 and TRBJ2-1; no reliable D call. The germline V gene encodes CDR1 LNHDA and CDR2 SQIVND (reference sequence). CDR3 length equals 12 residues. V shed 8 bases and J shed 7 bases, with 12 bases lying between them. CDR3 loop: CASGFGRNEQFF. CDR3 nucleotide sequence: TGTGCCAGTGGGTTTGGACGGAATGAGCAGTTCTTC.

This clonotype was picked up many times. V usage is TRBV11-2 and J usage is TRBJ2-1, with 8 bases that match TRBD2. Germline V gene data show CDR1 as SGHAT and CDR2 as FQNNGV. J lost 2 bases, V lost 5 bases, and 8 bases had no gene match. The CDR3 is 16 amino acids. CDR3 in DNA: TGTGCCAGCAGCCCAACCCGACTAGCGCCCTACAATGAGCAGTTCTTC. Translating gives CASSPTRLAPYNEQFF.